One and the same sample provided the 3 T cell receptor beta chains below, sequenced in a study of T cells in Graves' hyperthyroidism and ophthalmopathy. Using RNA transcripts as the source, TCR beta CDR3 regions were amplified. Using the HTBI primer set, a first-round RT-PCR was run on the TCR CDR3. TCRdb re-derived calls from the multiplex PCR reads in MiXCR, one entry per CDR3 protein. The data hold hundreds of thousands of distinct CDR3 sequences, with less than 20% observed a single time. Source material: blood. These receptors were collected from a woman under 30 with Graves' hyperthyroidism.

J is TRBJ2-3 and V is TRBV24-1; D remains unclear. Germline assignment: CDR1 KGHDR and CDR2 SFDVKD. V lost 6 bases, J lost 1 base, and 7 bases lay in between. The length of the CDR3 is 13 residues. CDR3 amino acids: CATSPDGTDTQYF. CDR3 bases: TGTGCCACCAGTCCGGACGGCACAGATACGCAGTATTTT.

This clonotype was seen many times. This rearrangement joins TRBV27 to TRBJ1-2; 7 bases are shared with TRBD1. V lost 6 bases to trimming and J lost 4 bases; unmatched junction nucleotides: 23. Germline CDR1 reads MNHEY; CDR2 reads SMNVEV (reference sequence). The CDR3 has 19 residues. Here the CDR3 reads CASRSRGVQGSRGSYGYTF. CDR3 bases: TGTGCCAGCAGGTCTCGTGGAGTACAGGGGTCCAGAGGCTCCTATGGCTACACCTTC.

The table lists this clonotype with a few counts. V and J are TRBV19 and TRBJ1-4; tentatively, D is TRBD1 (5 bases). The ends were cut back, 7 bases at V and 8 bases at J, with 17 bases in the middle. Germline V CDR1 and CDR2: LNHDA, SQIVND (reference sequence). The CDR3 contains 14 residues. The CDR3 sequence is CASTMGRPKEKLFF. The CDR3 region has the DNA TGTGCCAGTACCATGGGGCGCCCCAAGGAAAAACTGTTTTTT. The whole variable domain, filled in from reference TRBV19 and TRBJ1-4, reads DGGITQSPKYLFRKEGQNVTLSCEQNLNHDAMYWYRQDPGQGLRLIYYSQIVNDFQKGDIAEGYSVSREKKESFPLTVTSAQKNPTAFYLCASTMGRPKEKLFFGSGTQLSVL.